The 23 T cell receptor beta chains below were found in one sample sequenced in a study of blood T cells in healthy people across ages. A sample-barcoded 5' primer and a J-beta primer mix were used in a second PCR of roughly 6 to 11 cycles. TCRdb fed the 5' RACE reads into MiXCR, producing one record per CDR3 protein. The sample has fewer than 2 million distinct CDR3 sequences; roughly two fifths are singletons. The sample was blood. The origin of the receptors is a human donor in good health.

The J gene is TRBJ1-2, the V gene TRBV7-9, with D unclear. The CDR3 contains 14 residues. CDR1 is SEHNR, CDR2 FQNEAQ, per germline (reference sequence). V was clipped by 1 base and J by 4 bases, with 10 bases between them. The DNA of the CDR3 is TGTGCCAGCAGCTTAGGATCTACTGCCTATGGCTACACCTTC. Translated: CASSLGSTAYGYTF.

The rearrangement links TRBV28 to TRBJ1-5; TRBD1 matches 9 bases. The CDR3 totals 13 residues. V gave up 8 bases and J gave up 11 bases; unmatched junction bases: 10. The germline V gene has CDR1 MDHEN and CDR2 SYDVKM. The CDR3 DNA reads as TGTGCCAGCGGTACAGGGGGCAGGGGGACCCAGCATTTT. This encodes CASGTGGRGTQHF.

As for this clonotype: Possible read error: a much larger clone is one base away. The chain uses TRBV29-1 and TRBJ2-3, with D possibly TRBD2 on 5 matching bases. This CDR3 is built from 14 residues. Germline CDR1 and CDR2: SQVTM and ANQGSEA. CDR3 in DNA: TGCAGCCCCAATCTCGGACCTAGCATAGATACGCAGTATTTT. This encodes CSPNLGPSIDTQYF.

The chain uses TRBV7-6 and TRBJ2-7, with D unclear. The germline V gene has CDR1 SGHVS and CDR2 FNYEAQ. This CDR3 has 18 residues. Trimming left V 1 base short and J 2 bases short, with 21 bases between. The CDR3, as DNA: TGTGCCAGCAGCTTAGGTCCTTCATCTTCCGGAATACCCTACGAGCAGTACTTC. Protein product: CASSLGPSSSGIPYEQYF.

The chain joins TRBV29-1 to TRBJ1-4, with no clear D. CDR3 size: 16 residues. V lost 6 bases and J lost 3, with 20 bases in between. Per germline, CDR1 SQVTM and CDR2 ANQGSEA. DNA of the CDR3: TGCAGCGTCGGGTGGCACACCACCGGCCCTAATGAAAAACTGTTTTTT. Translated, it gives CSVGWHTTGPNEKLFF.

In this sample, this clonotype turned up a few times. This chain connects TRBV5-1 to TRBJ1-1; unclear D gene. Looked up from germline, CDR1 is SGHRS and CDR2 is YFSETQ. Trimming cost V 5 bases and J 3 bases, with 20 bases left between them. The CDR3 has 16 amino acids. The CDR3 loop reads CASSSRSESGDTEAFF. CDR3 nucleotides: TGCGCCAGCAGTTCCCGATCAGAATCTGGGGACACTGAAGCTTTCTTT.

This clonotype was recorded only once. A much larger clonotype is one base distant, so this may be a read error. Here the CDR3 reads CSVENPSRTAAFF. The CDR3 bases are TGCAGCGTTGAAAACCCTAGCAGGACAGCAGCTTTCTTT. The V gene is TRBV29-1, the J gene TRBJ2-3, with D possibly being TRBD1 (6 bases). The J call could be wrong; TRBJ1-1 is a better fit for the DNA end. CDR1 is SQVTM, CDR2 ANQGSEA, per germline. The CDR3 has 13 amino acids.

In its sample, this clonotype was seen a few times. The J gene is TRBJ2-1, the V gene TRBV10-2, with 10 nucleotides matching TRBD2. In germline, CDR1 is WSHSY, CDR2 SAAADI. The length of the CDR3 is 14 residues. V shed 7 bases, J shed 13 bases, and the junction held 13 bases outside the gene matches. CDR3 nucleotide sequence: TGCGCCAGCACCCTAGCGGGGGATAAAGAGACCCAGTTCTTC. Residues: CASTLAGDKETQFF.

The chain combines TRBV6-2 or TRBV6-3 with TRBJ2-1, with 9 bases aligning to TRBD2. The CDR3 is 14 amino acids. Trimming removed 0 bases from V and 9 bases from J; junction bases left unmatched: 3. Germline V gene data show CDR1 as MNHEY and CDR2 as SVGEGT. CDR3 nucleotide sequence: TGTGCCAGCAGTTACTCGATGACTAGCGGTGAGCAGTTCTTC. This translates into CASSYSMTSGEQFF.

The V call is TRBV4-3, the J call TRBJ1-2, with 11 bases matching TRBD1. This CDR3 spans 16 amino acids. The V gene's germline CDR1 is LGHNA and CDR2 YSLEER. Trimming took 0 bases from V and 11 from J; bases not matched to a gene: 11. The chain's CDR3 is CASSQDRGQGGGGYTF. The DNA of the CDR3 is TGCGCCAGCAGCCAAGACCGGGGACAGGGGGGCGGTGGTTACACCTTC.

This clonotype has only a few counts. CDR3 in amino acids: CASSLKGMGETQYF. In DNA, the CDR3 is TGTGCCAGCAGCTTAAAGGGGATGGGGGAGACCCAGTACTTC. The rearrangement links TRBV11-2 to TRBJ2-7; D possibly corresponds to TRBD1 (5 bases). The J call may be faulty, since TRBJ2-5 better matches the DNA end. This CDR3 is 14 amino acids long. The germline CDR1 and CDR2 sequences are SGHAT and FQNNGV.

This clonotype was observed at least ten times. The chain combines TRBV4-3 with TRBJ2-5; maybe TRBD1 (5 bases). This CDR3 region has 15 residues. CDR1 and CDR2 from the germline V gene are LGHNA and YSLEER. Trimming removed 0 bases from V and 5 bases from J, with 13 bases in between. The CDR3 DNA is TGCGCCAGCAGCCAAGATCAGGGTGGTGGCGAGACCCAGTACTTC. This gives the protein CASSQDQGGGETQYF.

J is TRBJ2-4 and V is TRBV12-3 or TRBV12-4, with 8 bases aligning to TRBD2. Near its end, the DNA agrees better with TRBJ2-5, so the J call may be wrong. The CDR3 is 15 amino acids. The CDR3 nucleotides read TGTGCCAGCAGGGTTCGTAGCGGGGTCGGGGAGACCCAGTACTTC. Amino acids: CASRVRSGVGETQYF.

The chain recombines TRBV20-1 with TRBJ2-4, with TRBD2 matching 8 bases. The CDR3 runs to 16 residues. The V gene end was trimmed by 6 bases and the J gene end by 1 base; junction bases not matched to a gene: 11. CDR1 DFQATT and CDR2 SNEGSKA come from the germline V gene (reference sequence). The DNA for the CDR3 is TGCAGTGCACGACGGGGGGGCGTGACGGCCAAAAACATTCAGTACTTC. Its translation is CSARRGGVTAKNIQYF.

The V gene is TRBV18, the J gene TRBJ2-1; D remains ambiguous. CDR1 is KGHSH, CDR2 LQKENI, per germline. The CDR3 sequence is 14 residues long. Trimming cost V 3 bases and J 6 bases, with 12 bases left between them. CDR3 sequence reads: CASSPQRLGNEQFF. The DNA for the CDR3 is TGTGCCAGCTCACCTCAAAGACTTGGCAATGAGCAGTTCTTC. The full variable domain, its missing parts supplied by reference TRBV18 and TRBJ2-1, is NAGVMQNPRHLVRRRGQEARLRCSPMKGHSHVYWYRQLPEEGLKFMVYLQKENIIDESGMPKERFSAEFPKEGPSILRIQQVVRGDSAAYFCASSPQRLGNEQFFGPGTRLTVL.

This clonotype was observed a handful of times. The chain combines TRBV5-1 with TRBJ2-3; D possibly corresponds to TRBD2 (6 bases). V lost 0 bases and J 6 bases, leaving 11 bases between the germline ends. CDR1 is SGHRS and CDR2 is YFSETQ in the germline V gene. This CDR3 is built from 14 residues. CDR3 amino acids: CASSLASVGDTQYF. CDR3 bases: TGCGCCAGCAGCTTGGCTAGCGTAGGGGATACGCAGTATTTT.

This clonotype was seen more than once but under ten times. CDR3 nucleotide sequence: TGCGCCAGCAGCCAAGTCTGGGTTTACGAGCAGTACTTC. It is translated as CASSQVWVYEQYF. V is TRBV4-1 and J is TRBJ2-7; no firm D call. The ends were cut back, 1 base at V and 4 bases at J, with 8 bases in the middle. Germline lookup yields CDR1 MGHRA and CDR2 YSYEKL. This CDR3 region has 13 residues.

Only a few counts were recorded for this clonotype. V and J are TRBV5-1 and TRBJ2-5, with 7 positions matching TRBD1. Germline V gene sequence: CDR1 SGHRS, CDR2 YFSETQ. The junction had 14 bases not matched to a gene; V was cut back by 4 bases and J by 2 bases. The length of the CDR3 is 17 residues. Here the CDR3 reads CASSPAPQGVWQETQYF. Here the CDR3 DNA reads TGCGCCAGCAGCCCGGCCCCCCAGGGGGTTTGGCAAGAGACCCAGTACTTC.

V usage is TRBV10-3 and J usage is TRBJ2-3, with a weak D call TRBD1 (6 bases). V was trimmed by 5 bases and J by 0 bases, leaving 9 bases between them. The germline V gene encodes CDR1 ENHRY and CDR2 SYGVKD. The CDR3 is made up of 14 amino acids. This CDR3 is CAISRDKSTDTQYF. The CDR3, as DNA: TGTGCCATCAGTAGGGACAAAAGCACAGATACGCAGTATTTT.

This clonotype was seen a handful of times. The V and J genes are TRBV2 and TRBJ2-5; TRBD2 aligns across 9 bases. The ends lost 7 bases at V and 4 bases at J; junction bases unmatched: 4. Germline V gene sequence: CDR1 SNHLY, CDR2 FYNNEI. The CDR3 sequence is 13 residues long. In DNA form, the CDR3 reads TGTGCCAGCAAGGGGACTAGCATAGAGACCCAGTACTTC. Translation: CASKGTSIETQYF.

The chain employs TRBV12-3 or TRBV12-4 and TRBJ2-5; tentative D call: TRBD2 (6 bases). Trimming removed 2 bases from V and 6 bases from J, with 13 bases in between. The CDR3 extends over 14 amino acids. CDR3 in DNA: TGTGCCAGCAGTTTACAACTAGCAGGACAGACCCAGTACTTC. Translating gives CASSLQLAGQTQYF.

The CDR3 is CATAPGQGGYGYTF. CDR3 bases: TGTGCAACCGCCCCTGGACAGGGTGGGTATGGCTACACCTTC. This chain links TRBV15 with TRBJ1-2; 8 nucleotides line up with TRBD1. The CDR3 is 14 residues long. Germline-derived CDR1 and CDR2 are LNHNV and YYDKDF (reference sequence).

This chain uses TRBV11-2 with TRBJ2-1, with D possibly being TRBD1 or TRBD2 (5 bases each). This CDR3 comprises 16 residues. Germline-derived CDR1 and CDR2 are SGHAT and FQNNGV. V was pared by 0 bases and J by 9 bases, with 18 bases between. As DNA, the CDR3 is TGTGCCAGCAGCTTAGATGAGGGGCGGCAAAGGAGTGAGCAGTTCTTC. Encoded protein: CASSLDEGRQRSEQFF. The full variable domain, in which reference TRBV11-2 and TRBJ2-1 provide the parts outside the CDR3, is EAGVAQSPRYKIIEKRQSVAFWCNPISGHATLYWYQQILGQGPKLLIQFQNNGVVDDSQLPKDRFSAERLKGVDSTLKIQPAKLEDSAVYLCASSLDEGRQRSEQFFGPGTRLTVL.